The 13 T cell receptor beta chains presented below share a single source sample, sequenced in a study of blood T cell repertoires in COVID-19. TCRdb keeps only in-frame clones here, not all; method: immunoSEQ multiplex PCR. The table lists 50,000 or so clones, roughly 84% of them singletons. The sequenced material came from peripheral blood. Receptor source: a man aged 50 to 59 with active COVID-19.

This chain joins TRBV4-1 and TRBJ2-3; TRBD2 matches 12 bases. V dropped 1 base and J dropped 5; count of bases not matched to a gene: 7. CDR1 and CDR2 (germline): MGHRA, YSYEKL. This CDR3 is 17 amino acids long. The CDR3 coding sequence is TGCGCCAGCAGCCAAGGGCTAGCGGGGGGGCCAGAAGATACGCAGTATTTT. Its translation is CASSQGLAGGPEDTQYF.

The chain employs TRBV27 and TRBJ1-2, with 8 bases that match TRBD1. J was trimmed by 2 bases and V by 5 bases; bases with no gene match: 4. This CDR3 region has 14 residues. Germline lookup yields CDR1 MNHEY and CDR2 SMNVEV (reference sequence). CDR3 sequence (DNA): TGTGCCAGCAGTCCCAGGGGGCCGAACTATGGCTACACCTTC. Translation: CASSPRGPNYGYTF.

The chain has TRBV11-2 and TRBJ2-7; unclear D gene. CDR1 and CDR2 from the germline V gene are SGHAT and FQNNGV. This CDR3 region has 14 residues. V was pared by 0 bases and J by 2 bases, with 8 bases between. The CDR3 here is CASSLDLGPYEQYF. CDR3 in DNA: TGTGCCAGCAGCTTAGATCTAGGTCCCTACGAGCAGTACTTC.

V usage is TRBV11-2 and J usage is TRBJ1-1, with 9 bases aligning to TRBD1. Germline V gene sequence: CDR1 SGHAT, CDR2 FQNNGV. This CDR3 contains 16 residues. The trim removed 2 bases at V and 5 bases at J, leaving 9 bases unmatched. Here the CDR3 reads CASSLPLGQGRTEAFF. The CDR3 nucleotides are TGTGCCAGCAGCTTACCCCTAGGACAGGGGAGGACTGAAGCTTTCTTT. Together with reference TRBV11-2 and TRBJ1-1, the CDR3 gives the full variable domain: EAGVAQSPRYKIIEKRQSVAFWCNPISGHATLYWYQQILGQGPKLLIQFQNNGVVDDSQLPKDRFSAERLKGVDSTLKIQPAKLEDSAVYLCASSLPLGQGRTEAFFGQGTRLTVV.

The sample holds one count of this clone. The V and J genes are TRBV6-5 and TRBJ1-6; possible D gene TRBD1, 6 bases. V lost 5 bases to trimming and J lost 6 bases, with 14 bases between them. Germline values: CDR1 MNHEY, CDR2 SVGAGI. The CDR3 spans 15 residues. CDR3 in amino acids: CASSPRGGRNSPLHF. CDR3 coding DNA: TGTGCCAGCAGTCCAAGGGGGGGGCGTAATTCACCCCTCCACTTT.

This clone was seen a handful of times. V and J are TRBV19 and TRBJ2-3, with TRBD2 matching over 10 bases. V shed 5 bases, J shed 3 bases, and the junction held 8 bases outside the gene matches. Germline V gene data show CDR1 as LNHDA and CDR2 as SQIVND (reference sequence). The CDR3 extends over 16 amino acids. Here the CDR3 DNA reads TGTGCCAGTAGTTCAGGAGCGGGGGGGGTTACAGATACGCAGTATTTT. Protein: CASSSGAGGVTDTQYF. The entire variable domain, with the rest obtained from reference TRBV19 and TRBJ2-3, is as follows: DGGITQSPKYLFRKEGQNVTLSCEQNLNHDAMYWYRQDPGQGLRLIYYSQIVNDFQKGDIAEGYSVSREKKESFPLTVTSAQKNPTAFYLCASSSGAGGVTDTQYFGPGTRLTVL.

V gene TRBV2 combines with J gene TRBJ2-3; no definite D call. V shed 6 bases and J shed 0 bases, with 4 bases lying between them. Per germline, CDR1 SNHLY and CDR2 FYNNEI. The CDR3 covers 12 residues. The CDR3 coding sequence is TGTGCCAGCAGGAGGAGCACAGATACGCAGTATTTT. It is translated as CASRRSTDTQYF.

The chain links TRBV21-1 to TRBJ2-3; TRBD2 is the table's D call, not checked against the DNA. TRBV21-1 is a pseudogene locus. This CDR3 has 17 residues. CDR3 nucleotides: TGTGCCAGCAGCAAAATTAGAGCGGGGGGAAGGGCGGATACGCAGTATTTT. This gives the protein CASSKIRAGGRADTQYF.

This chain connects TRBV7-2 to TRBJ2-6, with D possibly TRBD2 on 6 matching bases. Trimming left V 5 bases short and J 2 bases short, with 13 bases between. Germline values: CDR1 SGHTA, CDR2 FQGNSA. The CDR3 loop spans 16 amino acids. Here the CDR3 reads CASSPSVRAGANVLTF. CDR3 DNA: TGTGCCAGCAGCCCTAGCGTCAGGGCTGGGGCCAACGTCCTGACTTTC.

CDR3 bases: TGCGCCAGCAGACTAGCGGGCTTTTACAATGAGCAGTTCTTC. This gives the protein CASRLAGFYNEQFF. V gene TRBV5-1 combines with J gene TRBJ2-1; 9 bases align to TRBD2. J lost 4 bases, V lost 5 bases, and 4 bases had no gene match. CDR3 length: 14 amino acids. Germline V gives CDR1 SGHRS, CDR2 YFSETQ.

This clone has more than one count but fewer than ten. The chain links TRBV24-1 to TRBJ1-3, with TRBD1 matching over 7 bases. Germline values: CDR1 KGHDR, CDR2 SFDVKD. The CDR3 spans 17 residues. Trimming removed 9 bases from V and 0 bases from J; junction bases left unmatched: 13. CDR3 region: CATSGQHPRLSGNTIYF. CDR3 sequence (DNA): TGTGCCACCTCGGGACAGCACCCCCGGCTCTCTGGAAACACCATATATTTT.

The chain employs TRBV6-5 and TRBJ1-1, with D perhaps TRBD1 (5 bases). Germline CDR1 reads MNHEY; CDR2 reads SVGAGI. The CDR3 runs to 14 residues. V lost 7 bases and J 5 bases, leaving 17 bases between the germline ends. The CDR3 DNA follows: TGTGCCAGCACCCAAAAAGGGGTTATAACTGAAGCTTTCTTT. Protein sequence: CASTQKGVITEAFF.

The chain uses TRBV5-5 and TRBJ1-6; 8 nucleotides match TRBD1. The V segment lost 4 bases and the J segment 6 bases; nucleotides outside the gene matches: 6. Germline CDR1 SGHKS, CDR2 YYEKEE (reference sequence). The CDR3 extends over 15 amino acids. The CDR3 here is CASSPGTGRNSPLHF. CDR3 nucleotides: TGTGCCAGCAGCCCCGGGACAGGCCGTAATTCACCCCTCCACTTT.